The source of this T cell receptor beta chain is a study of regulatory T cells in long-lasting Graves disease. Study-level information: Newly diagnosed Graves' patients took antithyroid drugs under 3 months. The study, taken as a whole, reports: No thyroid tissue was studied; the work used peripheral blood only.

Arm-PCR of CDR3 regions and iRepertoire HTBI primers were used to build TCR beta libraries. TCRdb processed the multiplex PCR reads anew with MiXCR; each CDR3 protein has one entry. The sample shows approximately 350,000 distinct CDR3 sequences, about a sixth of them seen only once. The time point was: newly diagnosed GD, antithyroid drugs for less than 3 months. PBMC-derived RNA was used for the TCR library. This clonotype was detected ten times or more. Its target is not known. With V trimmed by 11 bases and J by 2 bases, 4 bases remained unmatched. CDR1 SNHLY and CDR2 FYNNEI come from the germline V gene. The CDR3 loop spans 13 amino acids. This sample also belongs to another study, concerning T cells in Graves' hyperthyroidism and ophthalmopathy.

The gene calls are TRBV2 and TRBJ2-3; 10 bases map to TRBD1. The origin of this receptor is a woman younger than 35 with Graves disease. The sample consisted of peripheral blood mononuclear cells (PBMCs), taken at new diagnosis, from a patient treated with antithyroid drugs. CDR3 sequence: CAGQGEFTDTQYF. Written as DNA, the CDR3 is TGTGCCGGACAGGGGGAGTTCACAGATACGCAGTATTTT. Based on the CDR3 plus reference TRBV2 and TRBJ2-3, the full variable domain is EPEVTQTPSHQVTQMGQEVILRCVPISNHLYFYWYRQILGQKVEFLVSFYNNEISEKSEIFDDQFSVERPDGSNFTLKIRSTKLEDSAMYFCAGQGEFTDTQYFGPGTRLTVL.